Presented here are 25 T cell receptor beta chains from one specimen sequenced in a study of cytomegalovirus exposure and HLA in healthy donors. The PCR ran on 60 Vbeta and 13 Jbeta primers. Method: immunoSEQ multiplex PCR; TCRdb's copy keeps in-frame clones and lacks some. The data contain 150,000 to 200,000 clones, 80% to 85% of them seen just once; the ten biggest clones take up over 4%. Sequenced material: PBMCs. These receptors came from a man aged 50-60 years in good health and CMV-seropositive.

The V gene is TRBV28, the J gene TRBJ2-7; D perhaps matches TRBD1 (6 bases). Trimming pared 3 bases from V and 7 bases from J, leaving 13 bases between. The CDR3 totals 13 residues. From germline, CDR1 is MDHEN and CDR2 SYDVKM. CDR3 residues: CASSFAGAKEQYF. For the CDR3, the DNA is TGTGCCAGCAGTTTCGCAGGGGCAAAGGAGCAGTACTTC.

The V and J genes are TRBV30 and TRBJ2-7; 8 nucleotides agree with TRBD1. Germline CDR1 GTSNPN, CDR2 SVGIG (reference sequence). V lost 2 bases, J lost 5 bases, and 8 bases stayed unmatched. The CDR3 extends over 14 amino acids. The CDR3 loop is CAWSSGGPWDEQYF. CDR3 nucleotides: TGTGCCTGGAGTTCAGGGGGCCCCTGGGACGAGCAGTACTTC.

This chain joins TRBV28 and TRBJ1-5, with a possible D match to TRBD1 (5 bases). The V and J ends lost 3 bases and 0 bases respectively, with 12 bases between them. CDR3 length: 16 amino acids. CDR1 is MDHEN, CDR2 SYDVKM, per germline. The CDR3 loop reads CASSLMGQNSNQPQHF. Here the CDR3 DNA reads TGTGCCAGCAGTTTGATGGGGCAAAATAGCAATCAGCCCCAGCATTTT. The full variable domain, completed using reference TRBV28 and TRBJ1-5, is DVKVTQSSRYLVKRTGEKVFLECVQDMDHENMFWYRQDPGLGLRLIYFSYDVKMKEKGDIPEGYSVSREKKERFSLILESASTNQTSMYLCASSLMGQNSNQPQHFGDGTRLSIL.

This chain links TRBV6-1 with TRBJ2-5, with 7 bases fitting TRBD1. Judging by the DNA end, TRBJ2-7 fits better; the J call may be wrong. Germline V lookup: CDR1 MNHNS, CDR2 SASEGT. This CDR3 has 13 amino acids. The CDR3 region has the DNA TGTGCCAGCAGAATAGGACAGGACTACGAGCAGTACTTC. Its translation: CASRIGQDYEQYF.

This rearrangement joins TRBV7-9 to TRBJ2-7; 12 bases align to TRBD2. The CDR3 spans 18 residues. The germline gives CDR1 SEHNR, CDR2 FQNEAQ (reference sequence). With 5 bases clipped from V and 0 bases from J, the junction kept 11 bases outside the gene matches. CDR3 in amino acids: CASSTKRTSGANSYEQYF. Written as DNA, the CDR3 is TGTGCCAGCAGCACGAAAAGGACTAGCGGGGCCAACTCCTACGAGCAGTACTTC.

The chain carries TRBV2 and TRBJ2-5; 11 bases are shared with TRBD2. Looked up from germline, CDR1 is SNHLY and CDR2 is FYNNEI. Unmatched junction bases numbered 8, after V lost 3 bases and J lost 5 bases. CDR3 length: 16 amino acids. DNA for the CDR3: TGTGCCAGCAGTGATTTACTAGCGGGGGCCGGGGAGACCCAGTACTTC. It yields the protein CASSDLLAGAGETQYF.

The chain joins TRBV5-6 to TRBJ2-1; perhaps TRBD2 as D (6 bases). The CDR3 runs to 16 residues. V was trimmed by 0 bases and J by 3 bases, leaving 13 bases between them. CDR1 SGHDT and CDR2 YYEEEE come from the germline V gene. The CDR3 DNA reads TGTGCCAGCAGCTTGGCGGGAGCCCCTGTCTACAATGAGCAGTTCTTC. It is translated as CASSLAGAPVYNEQFF.

The J gene is TRBJ2-1, the V gene TRBV15; a weak D match, TRBD1 (6 bases). This CDR3 contains 16 residues. Per the germline V gene, CDR1 is LNHNV and CDR2 is YYDKDF (reference sequence). Trimming took off 0 bases at V and 4 bases at J, with 13 bases between the two ends. CDR3 nucleotide sequence: TGTGCCACCAGCAGAGAGCGACAGGCCCCTTACAATGAGCAGTTCTTC. Translated, it gives CATSRERQAPYNEQFF.

This chain links TRBV4-3 with TRBJ2-5; maybe TRBD1 (6 bases). The CDR3 length is 15 residues. With 0 bases removed from V and 2 bases from J, the gap between germline ends came to 10 bases. Germline V gene sequence: CDR1 LGHNA, CDR2 YSLEER. CDR3 coding DNA: TGCGCCAGCAGCCAAGACCTCAGGGGTCAAGAGACCCAGTACTTC. Encoded protein: CASSQDLRGQETQYF.

This clone has a single count. The chain carries TRBV18 and TRBJ1-4; D remains ambiguous. V was trimmed by 8 bases and J by 8 bases, leaving 12 bases between them. CDR3 size: 12 residues. Germline V CDR1 and CDR2: KGHSH, LQKENI. The DNA for the CDR3 is TGTGCCAGCGTCGGGGATGGGGAAAAACTGTTTTTT. It yields the protein CASVGDGEKLFF. The full variable domain, its missing parts supplied by reference TRBV18 and TRBJ1-4, is NAGVMQNPRHLVRRRGQEARLRCSPMKGHSHVYWYRQLPEEGLKFMVYLQKENIIDESGMPKERFSAEFPKEGPSILRIQQVVRGDSAAYFCASVGDGEKLFFGSGTQLSVL.

The V call is TRBV7-9, the J call TRBJ1-1, with D possibly TRBD1 on 6 matching bases. CDR1 and CDR2 from the germline V gene are SEHNR and FQNEAQ (reference sequence). The V gene lost 4 bases and the J gene lost 1 base, with 13 bases spanning the gap. The CDR3 is made up of 15 amino acids. The CDR3 nucleotides are TGTGCCAGCAGCTCCGCGGGGGCAGGGAACACTGAAGCTTTCTTT. Amino acids: CASSSAGAGNTEAFF.

This clone has a handful of counts. The chain combines TRBV28 with TRBJ1-2; 8 nucleotides match TRBD1. Germline V gene lookup returns CDR1 MDHEN and CDR2 SYDVKM. CDR3 length equals 11 residues. V was clipped by 6 bases and J by 8 bases; unmatched bases: 2. This chain's CDR3 is CASRTGGGYTF. The CDR3 DNA follows: TGTGCCAGCAGAACAGGGGGAGGCTACACCTTC.

This clone is a singleton in its sample. The rearrangement links TRBV30 to TRBJ1-1; 7 bases fit TRBD1. CDR1 is GTSNPN, CDR2 SVGIG, per germline (reference sequence). The ends lost 0 bases at V and 5 bases at J; junction bases unmatched: 6. This CDR3 is built from 14 residues. CDR3 sequence reads: CAWSVVGGDTEAFF. The CDR3 coding sequence is TGTGCCTGGAGTGTAGTAGGGGGCGATACTGAAGCTTTCTTT.

The chain uses TRBV4-3 and TRBJ2-5; D ambiguous. Germline V lookup: CDR1 LGHNA, CDR2 YSLEER. CDR3 length equals 16 residues. Trimming took off 0 bases at V and 5 bases at J, with 16 bases between the two ends. The CDR3 DNA sequence: TGCGCCAGCAGCCAAGACGTCGAGGTAGGCGCGGAGACCCAGTACTTC. Translation: CASSQDVEVGAETQYF.

The rearrangement links TRBV4-2 to TRBJ2-7; 11 bases agree with TRBD1. Germline trimming cut 1 base from V and 5 bases from J; bases unmatched to any gene: 7. The CDR3 contains 16 residues. Germline lookup yields CDR1 LGHNA and CDR2 YNFKEQ. DNA of the CDR3: TGTGCCAGCAGCCAAGTTTGGACAGGGGGCCTTAACGAGCAGTACTTC. This gives the protein CASSQVWTGGLNEQYF.

The chain joins TRBV13 to TRBJ2-1; 7 nucleotides match TRBD1. V dropped 5 bases and J dropped 2; count of bases not matched to a gene: 6. CDR1 PRHDT and CDR2 FYEKMQ come from the germline V gene (reference sequence). This CDR3 region has 15 residues. The CDR3 DNA sequence: TGTGCCAGCAGCGTTAACAGGGGCACCTACAATGAGCAGTTCTTC. Protein product: CASSVNRGTYNEQFF.

The chain links TRBV13 to TRBJ2-1; 8 bases fit TRBD2. V lost 5 bases, J lost 0 bases, and 6 bases stayed unmatched. Germline V gene data show CDR1 as PRHDT and CDR2 as FYEKMQ (reference sequence). This CDR3 spans 16 amino acids. The CDR3 here is CASSMTSASSYNEQFF. The CDR3 coding sequence is TGTGCCAGCAGCATGACTAGCGCAAGCTCCTACAATGAGCAGTTCTTC.

This chain joins TRBV28 and TRBJ2-3, with 7 bases aligning to TRBD2. V dropped 6 bases and J dropped 8; count of bases not matched to a gene: 11. Per the germline V gene, CDR1 is MDHEN and CDR2 is SYDVKM. CDR3 size: 14 residues. Written as DNA, the CDR3 is TGTGCCAGCAGGGTGCAGCGGGGATCGGGTACGCAGTATTTT. Translation: CASRVQRGSGTQYF.

The chain recombines TRBV5-1 with TRBJ1-1; D may be TRBD1 (6 bases). Trimming left V 0 bases short and J 4 bases short, with 13 bases between. Germline V gives CDR1 SGHRS, CDR2 YFSETQ. This CDR3 contains 15 residues. The CDR3 DNA reads TGCGCCAGCAGCTTGGTTACAGGGTGGGGCACTGAAGCTTTCTTT. Encoded protein: CASSLVTGWGTEAFF.

V is TRBV9 and J is TRBJ2-1; D call uncertain. V shed 3 bases and J shed 5 bases, with 6 bases lying between them. CDR3 length: 12 amino acids. The germline V gene encodes CDR1 SGDLS and CDR2 YYNGEE. This CDR3 reads CASSGLNNEQFF. In DNA form, the CDR3 reads TGTGCCAGCAGCGGACTGAACAATGAGCAGTTCTTC. Based on the CDR3 plus reference TRBV9 and TRBJ2-1, the full variable domain is DSGVTQTPKHLITATGQRVTLRCSPRSGDLSVYWYQQSLDQGLQFLIQYYNGEERAKGNILERFSAQQFPDLHSELNLSSLELGDSALYFCASSGLNNEQFFGPGTRLTVL.

This clone has more than one count but fewer than ten. V usage is TRBV5-1 and J usage is TRBJ2-2, with a possible D match to TRBD1 (5 bases). CDR3 size: 15 residues. V dropped 4 bases and J dropped 0 bases, with 10 bases sitting between them. Looked up from germline, CDR1 is SGHRS and CDR2 is YFSETQ. Written as DNA, the CDR3 is TGCGCCAGCAGCCGCCCAGGGCCGAACACCGGGGAGCTGTTTTTT. Translation gives CASSRPGPNTGELFF.

The J gene is TRBJ2-7, the V gene TRBV15; TRBD1 is a possible D gene (5 bases). The ends were cut back, 0 bases at V and 2 bases at J, with 8 bases in the middle. This CDR3 contains 14 residues. Germline lookup yields CDR1 LNHNV and CDR2 YYDKDF (reference sequence). Written as DNA, the CDR3 is TGTGCCACCAGCAGAGATCAGGGTCCCTACGAGCAGTACTTC. Encoded protein: CATSRDQGPYEQYF.

The chain carries TRBV9 and TRBJ1-2, with 7 bases that match TRBD1. J lost 8 bases, V lost 4 bases, and 11 bases had no gene match. Germline V gene sequence: CDR1 SGDLS, CDR2 YYNGEE. There are 14 residues in the CDR3. CDR3 DNA sequence: TGTGCCAGCAGCCCGGGGACAGCTCAAGACGGCTACACCTTC. Amino acid sequence: CASSPGTAQDGYTF.

The chain carries TRBV6-5 and TRBJ2-7, with 7 bases matching TRBD1. Germline trimming cut 5 bases from V and 4 bases from J; bases unmatched to any gene: 11. CDR3 length: 15 amino acids. Germline CDR1 is MNHEY and CDR2 is SVGAGI. As DNA, the CDR3 is TGTGCCAGCAGTCCTCCCGGACAGGTTTTTTACGAGCAGTACTTC. Translation gives CASSPPGQVFYEQYF.

The chain is built from TRBV5-1 and TRBJ2-5; D remains ambiguous. Between the trimmed V and J ends, which lost 4 bases and 2 bases, there was a span of 12 bases. The CDR3 is made up of 14 amino acids. The germline V gene encodes CDR1 SGHRS and CDR2 YFSETQ. CDR3 sequence: CASSLMTPQETQYF. CDR3 DNA: TGCGCCAGCAGCCTGATGACACCACAAGAGACCCAGTACTTC.